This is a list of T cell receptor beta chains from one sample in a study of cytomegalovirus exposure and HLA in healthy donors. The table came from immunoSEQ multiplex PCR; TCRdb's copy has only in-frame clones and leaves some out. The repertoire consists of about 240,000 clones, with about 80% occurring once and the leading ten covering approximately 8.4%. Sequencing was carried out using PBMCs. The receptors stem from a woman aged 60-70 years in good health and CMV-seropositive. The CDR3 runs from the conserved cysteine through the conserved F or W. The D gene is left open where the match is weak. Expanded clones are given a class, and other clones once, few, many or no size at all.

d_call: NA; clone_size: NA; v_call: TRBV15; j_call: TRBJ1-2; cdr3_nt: TGTGCCACCAGCGTCGGCCAGGGGAGCGGCTACACCTTC; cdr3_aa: CATSVGQGSGYTF
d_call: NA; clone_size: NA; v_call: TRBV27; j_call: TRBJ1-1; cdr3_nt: TGTGCCAGCAGTTTGAAGCGGAACACTGAAGCTTTCTTT; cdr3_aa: CASSLKRNTEAFF
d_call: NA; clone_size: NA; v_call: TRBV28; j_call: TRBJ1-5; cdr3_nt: TGTGCCAGCAGTTGGGAGGGGGTGAGCAATCAGCCCCAGCATTTT; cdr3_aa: CASSWEGVSNQPQHF
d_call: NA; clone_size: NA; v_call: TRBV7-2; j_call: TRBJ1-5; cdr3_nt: TGTGCCAGCAGCTTATACAAAAATAGCAATCAGCCCCAGCATTTT; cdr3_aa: CASSLYKNSNQPQHF
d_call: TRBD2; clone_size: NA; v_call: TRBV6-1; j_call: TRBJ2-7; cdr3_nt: TGTGCCAGCAGGGCTTTGACTAGCACCTCCTACGAGCAGTACTTC; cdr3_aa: CASRALTSTSYEQYF
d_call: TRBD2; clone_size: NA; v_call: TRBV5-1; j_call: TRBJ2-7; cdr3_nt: TGCGCCAGCAGCTTGGTCGGGGCTAGCGGAGCCTACGAGCAGTACTTC; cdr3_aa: CASSLVGASGAYEQYF
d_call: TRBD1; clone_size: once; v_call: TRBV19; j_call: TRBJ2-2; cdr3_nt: TGTGCCAGTAGGGTGGGACAGGGGTACACCGGGGAGCTGTTTTTT; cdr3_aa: CASRVGQGYTGELFF
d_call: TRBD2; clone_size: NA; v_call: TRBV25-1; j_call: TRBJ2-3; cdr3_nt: TGTGCCAGCAGCCCGGGGGGGAGGGCCACAGATACGCAGTATTTT; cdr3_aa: CASSPGGRATDTQYF
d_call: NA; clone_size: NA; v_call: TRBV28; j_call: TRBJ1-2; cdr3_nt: TGTGCCAGCAGTTTGTCCCCTAAGGGGTCGTGGTATGGCTACACCTTC; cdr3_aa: CASSLSPKGSWYGYTF
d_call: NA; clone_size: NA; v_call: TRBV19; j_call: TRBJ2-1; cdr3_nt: TGTGCCAGTAAGGACAGTTCCTACAATGAGCAGTTCTTC; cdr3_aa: CASKDSSYNEQFF
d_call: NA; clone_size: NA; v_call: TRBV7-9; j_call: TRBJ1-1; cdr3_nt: TGTGCCAGCAGCTTATCGAGTGGGGAGGGGGCTGAAGCTTTCTTT; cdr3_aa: CASSLSSGEGAEAFF
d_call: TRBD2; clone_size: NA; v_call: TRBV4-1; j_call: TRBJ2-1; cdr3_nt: TGCGCCAGCAGCCAAATGAGCGGGACTAGCGGGAGATGGGTTTCGAATGAGCAGTTCTTC; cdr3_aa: CASSQMSGTSGRWVSNEQFF
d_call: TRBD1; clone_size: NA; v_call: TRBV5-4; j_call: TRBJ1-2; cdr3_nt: TGTGCCAGCACCAGGACAGGCCCTCTTGGCTACACCTTC; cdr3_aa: CASTRTGPLGYTF
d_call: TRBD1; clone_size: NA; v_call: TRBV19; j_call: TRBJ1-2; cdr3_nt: TGTGCCAGTAGTCGGGACAGCTACTATGGCTACACCTTC; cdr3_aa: CASSRDSYYGYTF
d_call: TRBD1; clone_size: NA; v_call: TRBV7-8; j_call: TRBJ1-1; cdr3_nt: TGTGCCAGCAGCTTATCCCACAGGGGCTCCACTGAAGCTTTCTTT; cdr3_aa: CASSLSHRGSTEAFF
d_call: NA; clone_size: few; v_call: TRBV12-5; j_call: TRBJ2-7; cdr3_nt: TGTGCTAGTGGTTTGGTACCGGGAGTCGGCGCGTACGAGCAGTACTTC; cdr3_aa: CASGLVPGVGAYEQYF
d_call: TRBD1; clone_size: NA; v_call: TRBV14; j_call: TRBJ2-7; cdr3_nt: TGTGCCAGCAGCCACCCCGGGACAGTCTACGAGCAGTACTTC; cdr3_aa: CASSHPGTVYEQYF
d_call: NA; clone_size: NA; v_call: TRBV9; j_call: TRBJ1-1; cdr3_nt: TGTGCCAGCAGCCCAAAGAGGGGGGGGGACACTGAAGCTTTCTTT; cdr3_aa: CASSPKRGGDTEAFF
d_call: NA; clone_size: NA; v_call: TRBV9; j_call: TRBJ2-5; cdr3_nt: TGTGCCAGCAGCGTTGCGGTTACTCAAGAGACCCAGTACTTC; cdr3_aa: CASSVAVTQETQYF
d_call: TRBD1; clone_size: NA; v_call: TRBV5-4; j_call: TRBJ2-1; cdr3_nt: TGTGCCAGCAGCTTGGCGGACAGGGATGAAGAGCAGTTCTTC; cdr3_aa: CASSLADRDEEQFF
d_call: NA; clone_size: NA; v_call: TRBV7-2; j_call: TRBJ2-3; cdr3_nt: TGTGCCAGCAGCTTAGGGTCAGGGTTAGATACGCAGTATTTT; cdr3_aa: CASSLGSGLDTQYF
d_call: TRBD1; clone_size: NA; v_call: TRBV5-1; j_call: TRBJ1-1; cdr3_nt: TGCGCCAGCAGCGCCGGGACAGTGAACACTGAAGCTTTCTTT; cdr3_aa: CASSAGTVNTEAFF
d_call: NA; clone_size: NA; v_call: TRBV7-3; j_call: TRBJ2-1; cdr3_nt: TGTGCCAGCAGCTCCGGACTTAGCTCCTACAATGAGCAGTTCTTC; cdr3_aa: CASSSGLSSYNEQFF
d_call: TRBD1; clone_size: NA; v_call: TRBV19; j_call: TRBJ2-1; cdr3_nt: TGTGCCAGTAGTATCCCACCGGGACAGGACAACAATGAGCAGTTCTTC; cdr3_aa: CASSIPPGQDNNEQFF
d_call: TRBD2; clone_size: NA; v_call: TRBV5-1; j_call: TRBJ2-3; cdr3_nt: TGCGCCAGCAGCCTACCGACTAGCGGAGGGCGAGATACGCAGTATTTT; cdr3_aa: CASSLPTSGGRDTQYF
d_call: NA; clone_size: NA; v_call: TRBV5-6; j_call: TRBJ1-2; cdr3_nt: TGTGCCAGCACGTCAGGGGAAGAGAATGGCTACACCTTC; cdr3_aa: CASTSGEENGYTF
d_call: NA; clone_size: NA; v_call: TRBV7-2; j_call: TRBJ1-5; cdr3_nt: TGTGCCAGCAGCCGTCCGGAGGATCAGCCCCAGCATTTT; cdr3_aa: CASSRPEDQPQHF
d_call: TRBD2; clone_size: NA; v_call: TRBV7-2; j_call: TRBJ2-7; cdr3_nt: TGTGCCAGCAAGTTCGGCGCGGGAGGGCAGGCCGAGCAGTACTTC; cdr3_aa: CASKFGAGGQAEQYF
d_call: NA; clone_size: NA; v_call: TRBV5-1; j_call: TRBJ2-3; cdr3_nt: TGCGCCAGCACTCGGTCGAGCGCCCCTAGCACAGATACGCAGTATTTT; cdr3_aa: CASTRSSAPSTDTQYF
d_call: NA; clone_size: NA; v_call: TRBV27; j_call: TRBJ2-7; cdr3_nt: TGTGCCAGCAGTTCATCCTACGAGCAGTACTTC; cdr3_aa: CASSSSYEQYF
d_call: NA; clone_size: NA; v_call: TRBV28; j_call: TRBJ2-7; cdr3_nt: TGTGCCAGCAGACGGGACACCAGGGACGAGCAGTACTTC; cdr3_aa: CASRRDTRDEQYF
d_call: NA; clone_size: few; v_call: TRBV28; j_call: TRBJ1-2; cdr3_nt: TGTGCCAGCAGTTTAGGAGGGGGGGCTAACTATGGCTACACCTTC; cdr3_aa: CASSLGGGANYGYTF
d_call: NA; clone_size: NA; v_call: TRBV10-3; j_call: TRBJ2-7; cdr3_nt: TGTGCCATCAGTGCAACCTACGAGCGGTACTTC; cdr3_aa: CAISATYERYF
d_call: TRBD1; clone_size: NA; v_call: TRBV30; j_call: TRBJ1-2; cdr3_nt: TGTGCCTGGAGCTCGGGACAGTACTATGGCTACACCTTC; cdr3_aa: CAWSSGQYYGYTF
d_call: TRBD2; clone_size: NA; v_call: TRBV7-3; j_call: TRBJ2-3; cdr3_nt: TGTGCCAGCAGCTCGGGGACTAGCGGGAGTTGGAAAGATACGCAGTATTTT; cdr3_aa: CASSSGTSGSWKDTQYF
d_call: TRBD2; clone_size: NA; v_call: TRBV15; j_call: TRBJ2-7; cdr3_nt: TGTGCCACCAGCGGGGGGGAGGGCCTCTACGAGCAGTACTTC; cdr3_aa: CATSGGEGLYEQYF
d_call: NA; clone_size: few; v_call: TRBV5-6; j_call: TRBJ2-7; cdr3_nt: TGTGCCAGCAGCTTCCCCGGGGTCCCCTACGAGCAGTACTTC; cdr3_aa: CASSFPGVPYEQYF